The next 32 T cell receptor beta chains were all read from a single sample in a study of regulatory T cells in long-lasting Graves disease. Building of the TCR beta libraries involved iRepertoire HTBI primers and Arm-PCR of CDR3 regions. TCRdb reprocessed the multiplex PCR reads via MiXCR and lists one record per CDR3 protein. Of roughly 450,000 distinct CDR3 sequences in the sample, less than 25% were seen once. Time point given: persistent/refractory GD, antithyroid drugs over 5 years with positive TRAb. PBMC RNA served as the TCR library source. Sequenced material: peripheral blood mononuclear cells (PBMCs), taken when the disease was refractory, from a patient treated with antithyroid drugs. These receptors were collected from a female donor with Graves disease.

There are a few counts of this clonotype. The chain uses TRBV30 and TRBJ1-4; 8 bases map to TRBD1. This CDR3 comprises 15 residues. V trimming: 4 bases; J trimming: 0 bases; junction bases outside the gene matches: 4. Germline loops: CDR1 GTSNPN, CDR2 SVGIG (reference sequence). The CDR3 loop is CAWNKQGATNEKLFF. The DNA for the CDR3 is TGTGCCTGGAACAAACAGGGGGCAACTAATGAAAAACTGTTTTTT.

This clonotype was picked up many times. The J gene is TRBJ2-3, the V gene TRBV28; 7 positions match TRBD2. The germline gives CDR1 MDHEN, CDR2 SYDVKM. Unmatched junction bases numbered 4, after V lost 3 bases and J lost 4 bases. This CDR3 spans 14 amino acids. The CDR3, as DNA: TGTGCCAGCAGTTTTGGGGAGGGTGCAGATACGCAGTATTTT. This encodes CASSFGEGADTQYF.

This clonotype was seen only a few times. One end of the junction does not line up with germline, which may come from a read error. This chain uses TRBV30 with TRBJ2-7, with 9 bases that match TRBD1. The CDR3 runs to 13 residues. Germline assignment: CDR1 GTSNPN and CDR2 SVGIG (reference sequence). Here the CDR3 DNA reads TGTGCCTGGGATTGGACAGGGGACGGCGAGCGGTACTTC. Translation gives CAWDWTGDGERYF.

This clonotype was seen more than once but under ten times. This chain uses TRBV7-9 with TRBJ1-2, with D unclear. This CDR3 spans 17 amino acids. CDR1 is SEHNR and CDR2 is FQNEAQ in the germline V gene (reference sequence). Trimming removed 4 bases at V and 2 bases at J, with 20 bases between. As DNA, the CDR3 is TGTGCCAGCAGCTCTACCCCTTTTGAGTCAATAAACTATGGCTACACCTTC. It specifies CASSSTPFESINYGYTF.

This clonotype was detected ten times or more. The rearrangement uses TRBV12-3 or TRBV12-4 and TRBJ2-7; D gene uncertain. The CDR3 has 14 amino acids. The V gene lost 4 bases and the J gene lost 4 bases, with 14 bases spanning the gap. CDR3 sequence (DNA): TGTGCCAGCAGTTCTCTCCCACGTGTGTACGAGCAGTACTTC. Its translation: CASSSLPRVYEQYF.

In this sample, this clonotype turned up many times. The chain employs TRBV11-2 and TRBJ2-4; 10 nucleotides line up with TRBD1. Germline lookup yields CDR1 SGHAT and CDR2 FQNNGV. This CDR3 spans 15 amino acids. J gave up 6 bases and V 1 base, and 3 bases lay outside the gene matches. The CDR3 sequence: CASSLVWDRGNIQYF. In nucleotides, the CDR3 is TGTGCCAGCAGCTTAGTGTGGGACAGGGGAAACATTCAGTACTTC.

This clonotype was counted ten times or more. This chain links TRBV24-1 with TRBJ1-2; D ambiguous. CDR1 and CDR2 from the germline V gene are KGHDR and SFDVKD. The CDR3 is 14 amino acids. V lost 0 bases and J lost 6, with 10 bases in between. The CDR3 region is CATSDLRGRDGYTF. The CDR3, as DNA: TGTGCCACCAGTGATTTGCGAGGGAGAGATGGCTACACCTTC.

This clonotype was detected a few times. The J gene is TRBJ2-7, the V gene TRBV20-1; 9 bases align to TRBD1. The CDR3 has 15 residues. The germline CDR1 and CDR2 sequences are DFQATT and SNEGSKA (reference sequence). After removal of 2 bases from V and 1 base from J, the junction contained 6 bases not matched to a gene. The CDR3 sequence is CSARPTGGLSYEQYF. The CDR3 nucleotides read TGCAGTGCTAGACCTACAGGGGGCTTATCCTACGAGCAGTACTTC.

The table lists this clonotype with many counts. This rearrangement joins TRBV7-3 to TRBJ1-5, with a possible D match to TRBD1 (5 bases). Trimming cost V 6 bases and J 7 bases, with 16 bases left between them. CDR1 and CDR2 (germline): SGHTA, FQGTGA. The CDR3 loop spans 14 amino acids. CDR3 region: CASRGRGTDQPQHF. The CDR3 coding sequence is TGTGCCAGCAGAGGGAGGGGCACCGACCAGCCCCAGCATTTT. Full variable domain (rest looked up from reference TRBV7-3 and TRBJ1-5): GAGVSQTPSNKVTEKGKYVELRCDPISGHTALYWYRQSLGQGPEFLIYFQGTGAADDSGLPNDRFFAVRPEGSVSTLKIQRTERGDSAVYLCASRGRGTDQPQHFGDGTRLSIL.

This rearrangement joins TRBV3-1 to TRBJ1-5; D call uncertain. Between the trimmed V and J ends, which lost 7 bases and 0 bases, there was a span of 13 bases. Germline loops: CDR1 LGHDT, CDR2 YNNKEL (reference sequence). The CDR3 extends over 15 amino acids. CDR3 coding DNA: TGTGCCAGCAAAGACAATAATTATAGCAATCAGCCCCAGCATTTT. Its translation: CASKDNNYSNQPQHF.

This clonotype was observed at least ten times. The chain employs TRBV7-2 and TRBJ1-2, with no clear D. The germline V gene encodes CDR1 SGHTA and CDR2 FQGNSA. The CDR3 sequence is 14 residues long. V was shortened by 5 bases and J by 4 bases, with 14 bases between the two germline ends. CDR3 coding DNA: TGTGCCAGCAGCCCTTCGACACAAAGCTATGGCTACACCTTC. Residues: CASSPSTQSYGYTF.

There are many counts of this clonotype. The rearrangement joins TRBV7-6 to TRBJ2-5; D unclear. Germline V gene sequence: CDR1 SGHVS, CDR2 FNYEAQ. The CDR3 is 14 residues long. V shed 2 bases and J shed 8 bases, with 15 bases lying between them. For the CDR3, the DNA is TGTGCCAGCAGCTTAATGTTCGGCGAGGCTACCCAGTACTTC. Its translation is CASSLMFGEATQYF.

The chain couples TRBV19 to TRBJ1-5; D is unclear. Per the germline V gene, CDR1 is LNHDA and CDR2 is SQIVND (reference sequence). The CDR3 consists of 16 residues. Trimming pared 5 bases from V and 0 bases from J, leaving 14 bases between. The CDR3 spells CASSPQDQYSNQPQHF. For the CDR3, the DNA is TGTGCCAGTAGTCCCCAGGATCAATATAGCAATCAGCCCCAGCATTTT. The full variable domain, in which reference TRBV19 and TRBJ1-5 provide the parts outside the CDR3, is DGGITQSPKYLFRKEGQNVTLSCEQNLNHDAMYWYRQDPGQGLRLIYYSQIVNDFQKGDIAEGYSVSREKKESFPLTVTSAQKNPTAFYLCASSPQDQYSNQPQHFGDGTRLSIL.

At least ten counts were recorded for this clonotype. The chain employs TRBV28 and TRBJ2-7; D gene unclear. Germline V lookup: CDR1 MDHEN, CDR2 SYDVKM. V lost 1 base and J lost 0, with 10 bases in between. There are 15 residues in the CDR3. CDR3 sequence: CASSLYPEGSYEQYF. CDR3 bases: TGTGCCAGCAGTTTATACCCGGAAGGCTCCTACGAGCAGTACTTC.

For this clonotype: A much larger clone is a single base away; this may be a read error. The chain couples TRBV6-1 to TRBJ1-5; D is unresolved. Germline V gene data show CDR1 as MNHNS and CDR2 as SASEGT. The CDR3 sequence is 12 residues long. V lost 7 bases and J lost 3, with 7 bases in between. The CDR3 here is CASTRANQPQHF. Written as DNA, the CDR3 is TGTGCCAGCACAAGGGCCAATCAGCCCCAGCATTTT.

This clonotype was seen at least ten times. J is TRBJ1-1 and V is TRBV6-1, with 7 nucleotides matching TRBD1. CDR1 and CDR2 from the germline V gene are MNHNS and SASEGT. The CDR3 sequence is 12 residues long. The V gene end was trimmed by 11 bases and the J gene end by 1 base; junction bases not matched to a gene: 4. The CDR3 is CAFRDRNTEAFF. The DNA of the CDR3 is TGTGCCTTCCGGGACAGGAACACTGAAGCTTTCTTT.

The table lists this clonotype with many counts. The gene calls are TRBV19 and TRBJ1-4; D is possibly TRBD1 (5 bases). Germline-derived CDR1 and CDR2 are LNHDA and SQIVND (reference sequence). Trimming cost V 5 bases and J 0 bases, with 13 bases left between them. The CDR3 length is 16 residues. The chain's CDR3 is CASSRGRRATNEKLFF. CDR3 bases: TGTGCCAGTAGTCGGGGGAGACGAGCAACTAATGAAAAACTGTTTTTT.

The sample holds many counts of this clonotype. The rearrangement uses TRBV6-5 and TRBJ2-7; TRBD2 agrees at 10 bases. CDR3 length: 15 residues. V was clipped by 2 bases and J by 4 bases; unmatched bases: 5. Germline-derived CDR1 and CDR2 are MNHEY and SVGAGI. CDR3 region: CASSYGTSEAYEQYF. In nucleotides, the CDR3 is TGTGCCAGCAGTTACGGGACTAGCGAAGCTTACGAGCAGTACTTC.

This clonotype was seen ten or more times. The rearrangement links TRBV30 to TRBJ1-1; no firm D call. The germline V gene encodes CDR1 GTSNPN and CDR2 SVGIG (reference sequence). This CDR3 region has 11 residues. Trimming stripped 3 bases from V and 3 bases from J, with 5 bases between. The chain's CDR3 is CAWRRDTEAFF. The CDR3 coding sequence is TGTGCCTGGAGGCGGGACACTGAAGCTTTCTTT.

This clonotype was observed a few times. The CDR3 DNA reads as TGTGCCATCAAGTGGGGGGCTGGCTACACCTTC. Translation: CAIKWGAGYTF. The chain couples TRBV10-3 to TRBJ1-2; perhaps TRBD1 as D (6 bases). The V end was cut by 7 bases, the J end by 7 bases, with 10 bases between. This CDR3 is built from 11 residues. Looked up from germline, CDR1 is ENHRY and CDR2 is SYGVKD.

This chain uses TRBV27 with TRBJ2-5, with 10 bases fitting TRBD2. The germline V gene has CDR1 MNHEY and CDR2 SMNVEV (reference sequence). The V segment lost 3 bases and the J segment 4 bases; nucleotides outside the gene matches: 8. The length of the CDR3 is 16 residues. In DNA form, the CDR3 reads TGTGCCAGCAGTTTTGGAGCGGGAGGGCCGGGAGAGACCCAGTACTTC. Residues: CASSFGAGGPGETQYF.

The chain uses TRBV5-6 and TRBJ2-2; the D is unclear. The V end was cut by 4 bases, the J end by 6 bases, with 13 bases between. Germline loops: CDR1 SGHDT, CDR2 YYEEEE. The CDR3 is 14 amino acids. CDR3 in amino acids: CASSQAVRAGELFF. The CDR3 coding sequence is TGTGCCAGCAGCCAGGCGGTCCGGGCCGGGGAGCTGTTTTTT.

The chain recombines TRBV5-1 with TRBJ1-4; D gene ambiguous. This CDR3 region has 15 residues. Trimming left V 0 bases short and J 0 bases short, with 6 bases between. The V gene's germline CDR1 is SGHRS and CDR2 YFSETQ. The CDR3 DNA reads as TGCGCCAGCAGCTTGGGACTATCAACTAATGAAAAACTGTTTTTT. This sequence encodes CASSLGLSTNEKLFF.

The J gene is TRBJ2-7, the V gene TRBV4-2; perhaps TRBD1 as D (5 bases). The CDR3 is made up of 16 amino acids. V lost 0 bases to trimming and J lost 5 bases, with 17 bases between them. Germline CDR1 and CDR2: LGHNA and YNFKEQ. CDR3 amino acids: CASSQDSVQGRNEQYF. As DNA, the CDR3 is TGTGCCAGCAGCCAAGATTCGGTGCAGGGTCGCAACGAGCAGTACTTC.

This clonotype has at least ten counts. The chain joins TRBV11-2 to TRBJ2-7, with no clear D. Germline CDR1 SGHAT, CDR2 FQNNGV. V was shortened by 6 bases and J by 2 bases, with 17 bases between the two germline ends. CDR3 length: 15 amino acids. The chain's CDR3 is CASRTMTSYTYEQYF. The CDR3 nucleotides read TGTGCCAGCAGGACGATGACTTCTTATACCTACGAGCAGTACTTC.

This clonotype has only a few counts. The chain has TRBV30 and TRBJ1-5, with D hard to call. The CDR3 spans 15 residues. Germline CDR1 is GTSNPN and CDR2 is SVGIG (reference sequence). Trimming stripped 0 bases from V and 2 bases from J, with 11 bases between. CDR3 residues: CAWSVQGAGNQPQHF. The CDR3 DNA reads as TGTGCCTGGAGTGTACAAGGAGCTGGCAATCAGCCCCAGCATTTT.

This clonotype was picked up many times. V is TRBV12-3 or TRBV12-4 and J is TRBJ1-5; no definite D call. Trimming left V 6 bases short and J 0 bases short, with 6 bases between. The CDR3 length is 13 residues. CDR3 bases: TGTGCCAGCAGGGCAAATAGCAATCAGCCCCAGCATTTT. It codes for CASRANSNQPQHF.

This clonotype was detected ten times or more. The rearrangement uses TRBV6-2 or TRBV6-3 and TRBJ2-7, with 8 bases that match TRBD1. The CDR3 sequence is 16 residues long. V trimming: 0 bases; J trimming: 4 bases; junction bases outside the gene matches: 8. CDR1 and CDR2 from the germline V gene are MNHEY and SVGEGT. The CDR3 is CASSYSKRTGMYEQYF. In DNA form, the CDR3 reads TGTGCCAGCAGTTACTCGAAAAGGACAGGGATGTACGAGCAGTACTTC.

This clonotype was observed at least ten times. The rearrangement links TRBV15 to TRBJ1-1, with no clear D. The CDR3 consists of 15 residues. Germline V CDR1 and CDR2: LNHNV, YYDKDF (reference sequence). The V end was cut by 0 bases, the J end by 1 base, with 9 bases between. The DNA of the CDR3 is TGTGCCACCAGCAGAGATCTGGGCGGGAACACTGAAGCTTTCTTT. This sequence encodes CATSRDLGGNTEAFF.

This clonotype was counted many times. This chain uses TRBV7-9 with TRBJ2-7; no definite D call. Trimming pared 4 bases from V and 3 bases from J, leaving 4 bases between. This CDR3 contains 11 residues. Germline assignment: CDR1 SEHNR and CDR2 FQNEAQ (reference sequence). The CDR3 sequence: CASSSRYEQYF. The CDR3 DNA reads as TGTGCCAGCAGCTCCCGCTACGAGCAGTACTTC.

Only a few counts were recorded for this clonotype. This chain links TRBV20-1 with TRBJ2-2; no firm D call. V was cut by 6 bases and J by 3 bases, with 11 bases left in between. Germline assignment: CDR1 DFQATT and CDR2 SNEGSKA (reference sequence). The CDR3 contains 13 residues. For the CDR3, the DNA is TGCAGTGCCCTGTGGGTTCACACCGGGGAGCTGTTTTTT. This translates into CSALWVHTGELFF.

The CDR3 nucleotides read TGCGCCAGCAGCTACAGGGGGTGGCTTACTGAAGCTTTCTTT. It is translated as CASSYRGWLTEAFF. The rearrangement joins TRBV5-1 to TRBJ1-1; TRBD1 agrees at 8 bases. The germline V gene has CDR1 SGHRS and CDR2 YFSETQ. Trimming cost V 3 bases and J 5 bases; bases outside gene matches: 6. This CDR3 has 14 residues.